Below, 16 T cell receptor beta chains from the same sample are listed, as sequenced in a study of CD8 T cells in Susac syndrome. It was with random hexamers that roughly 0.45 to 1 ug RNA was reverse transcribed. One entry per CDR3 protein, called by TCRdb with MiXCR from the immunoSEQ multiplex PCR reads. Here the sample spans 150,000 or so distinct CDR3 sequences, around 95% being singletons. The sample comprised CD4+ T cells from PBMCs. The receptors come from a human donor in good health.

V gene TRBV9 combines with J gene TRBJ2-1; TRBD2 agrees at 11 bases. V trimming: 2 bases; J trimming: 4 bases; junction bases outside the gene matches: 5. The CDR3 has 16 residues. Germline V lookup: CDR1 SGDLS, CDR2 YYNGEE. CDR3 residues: CASSVLAGGLYNEQFF. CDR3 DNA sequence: TGTGCCAGCAGCGTCCTAGCGGGGGGACTTTACAATGAGCAGTTCTTC.

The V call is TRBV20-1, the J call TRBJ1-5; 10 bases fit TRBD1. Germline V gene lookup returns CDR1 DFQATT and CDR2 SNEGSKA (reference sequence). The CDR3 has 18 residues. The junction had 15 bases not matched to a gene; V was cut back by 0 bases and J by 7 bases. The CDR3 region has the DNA TGCAGTGCTAGAGATTATTGGGACAGGGGATTTACCGGGCAGCCCCAGCATTTT. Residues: CSARDYWDRGFTGQPQHF.

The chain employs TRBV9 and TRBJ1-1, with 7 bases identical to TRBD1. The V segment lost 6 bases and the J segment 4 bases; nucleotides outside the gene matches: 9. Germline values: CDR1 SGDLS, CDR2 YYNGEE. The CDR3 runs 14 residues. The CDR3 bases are TGTGCCAGCACTCAATCGACAGGGAGCACTGAAGCTTTCTTT. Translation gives CASTQSTGSTEAFF.

The CDR3 bases are TGTGCCAGCACGGAGGGGCCCCAAGAGACCCAGTACTTC. Translating gives CASTEGPQETQYF. This chain connects TRBV2 to TRBJ2-5; a possible D gene is TRBD2 (6 bases). The germline gives CDR1 SNHLY, CDR2 FYNNEI. The V end was cut by 7 bases, the J end by 1 base, with 10 bases between. The CDR3 sequence is 13 residues long.

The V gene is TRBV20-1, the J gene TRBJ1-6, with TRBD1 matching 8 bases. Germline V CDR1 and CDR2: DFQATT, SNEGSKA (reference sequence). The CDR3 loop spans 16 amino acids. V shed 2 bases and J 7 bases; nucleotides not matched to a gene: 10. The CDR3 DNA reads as TGCAGTGCTAGAAAGGAGGACAGGGTCTCAAATTCACCCCTCCACTTT. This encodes CSARKEDRVSNSPLHF.

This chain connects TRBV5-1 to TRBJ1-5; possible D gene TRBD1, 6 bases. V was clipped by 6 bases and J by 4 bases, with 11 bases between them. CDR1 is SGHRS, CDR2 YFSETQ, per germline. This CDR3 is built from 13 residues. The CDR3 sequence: CASNHRENQPQHF. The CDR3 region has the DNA TGCGCCAGCAACCACAGGGAAAATCAGCCCCAGCATTTT.

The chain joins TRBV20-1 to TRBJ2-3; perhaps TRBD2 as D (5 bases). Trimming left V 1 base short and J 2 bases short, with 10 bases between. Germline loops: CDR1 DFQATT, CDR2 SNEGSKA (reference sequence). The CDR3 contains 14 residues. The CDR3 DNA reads TGCAGTGCTAGAGGAACTAGATCCACAGATACGCAGTATTTT. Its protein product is CSARGTRSTDTQYF.

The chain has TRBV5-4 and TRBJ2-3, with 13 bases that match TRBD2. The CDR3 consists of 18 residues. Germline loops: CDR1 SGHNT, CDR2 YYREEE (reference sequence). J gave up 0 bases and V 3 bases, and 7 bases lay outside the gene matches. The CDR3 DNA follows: TGTGCCAGCAGCTCCGGACTAGCGGGGGCCCTAAGCACAGATACGCAGTATTTT. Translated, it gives CASSSGLAGALSTDTQYF. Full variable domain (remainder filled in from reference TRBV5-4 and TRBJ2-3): ETGVTQSPTHLIKTRGQQVTLRCSSQSGHNTVSWYQQALGQGPQFIFQYYREEENGRGNFPPRFSGLQFPNYSSELNVNALELDDSALYLCASSSGLAGALSTDTQYFGPGTRLTVL.

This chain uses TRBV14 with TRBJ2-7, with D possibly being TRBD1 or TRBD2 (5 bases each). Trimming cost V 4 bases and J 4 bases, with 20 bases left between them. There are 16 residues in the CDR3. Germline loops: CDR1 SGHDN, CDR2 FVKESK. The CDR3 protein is CASSLDRGRDPYEQYF. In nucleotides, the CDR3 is TGTGCCAGCAGCCTCGACCGGGGCAGAGACCCTTACGAGCAGTACTTC.

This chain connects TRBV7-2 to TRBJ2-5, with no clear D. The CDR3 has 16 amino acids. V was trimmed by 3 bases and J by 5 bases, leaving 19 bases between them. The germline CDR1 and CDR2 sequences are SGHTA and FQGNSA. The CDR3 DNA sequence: TGTGCCAGCAGCTTCCCCCCCGATCAAGTGATCGAGACCCAGTACTTC. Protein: CASSFPPDQVIETQYF.

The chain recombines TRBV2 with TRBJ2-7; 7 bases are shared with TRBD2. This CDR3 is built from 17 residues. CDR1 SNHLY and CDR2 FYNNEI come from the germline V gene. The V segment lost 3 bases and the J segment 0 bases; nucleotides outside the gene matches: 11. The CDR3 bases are TGTGCCAGCAGTGACGTCCTCCCGCGGGGGAACTCCTACGAGCAGTACTTC. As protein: CASSDVLPRGNSYEQYF.

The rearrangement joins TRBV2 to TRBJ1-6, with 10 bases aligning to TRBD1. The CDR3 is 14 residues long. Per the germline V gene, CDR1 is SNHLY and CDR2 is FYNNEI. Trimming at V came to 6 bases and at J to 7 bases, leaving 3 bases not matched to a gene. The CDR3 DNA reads TGTGCCAGCAGCGGACAGGGGGTCAATTCACCCCTCCACTTT. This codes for CASSGQGVNSPLHF.

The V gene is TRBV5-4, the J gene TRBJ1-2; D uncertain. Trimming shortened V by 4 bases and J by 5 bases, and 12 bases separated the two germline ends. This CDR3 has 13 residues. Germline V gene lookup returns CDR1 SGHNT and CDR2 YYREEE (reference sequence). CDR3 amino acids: CASSPNPPYGYTF. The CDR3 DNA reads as TGTGCCAGCAGCCCCAATCCTCCTTATGGCTACACCTTC.

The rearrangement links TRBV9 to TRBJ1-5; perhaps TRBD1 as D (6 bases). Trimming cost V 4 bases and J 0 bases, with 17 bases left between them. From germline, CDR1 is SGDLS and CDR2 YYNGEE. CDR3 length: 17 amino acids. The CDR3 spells CASSFKTGVTSNQPQHF. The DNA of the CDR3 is TGTGCCAGCAGCTTCAAGACAGGAGTCACTAGCAATCAGCCCCAGCATTTT.

The CDR3 sequence: CASSLAQGQPQHF. CDR3 DNA: TGTGCCAGCAGTTTAGCGCAGGGACAACCCCAGCATTTT. This rearrangement joins TRBV12-3 or TRBV12-4 to TRBJ1-5; D may be TRBD1 (6 bases). This CDR3 is 13 amino acids long. Trimming removed 0 bases from V and 10 bases from J, with 10 bases in between.

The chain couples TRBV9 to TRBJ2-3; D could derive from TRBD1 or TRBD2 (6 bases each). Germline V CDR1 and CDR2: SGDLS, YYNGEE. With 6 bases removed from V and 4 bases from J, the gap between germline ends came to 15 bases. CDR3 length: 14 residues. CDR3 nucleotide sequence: TGTGCCAGCACCCCGGGGGCCCCGTCAGATACGCAGTATTTT. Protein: CASTPGAPSDTQYF.